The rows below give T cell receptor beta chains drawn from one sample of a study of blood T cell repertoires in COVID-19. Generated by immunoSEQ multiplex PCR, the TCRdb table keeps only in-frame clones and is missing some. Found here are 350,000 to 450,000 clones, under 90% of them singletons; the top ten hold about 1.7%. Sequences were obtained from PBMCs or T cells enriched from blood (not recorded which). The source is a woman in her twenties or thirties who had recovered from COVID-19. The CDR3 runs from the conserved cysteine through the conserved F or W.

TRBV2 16 CASSEARTGRNQPQHF
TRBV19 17 CASSIMGLAGGSDTQYF
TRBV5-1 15 CASSPGNRRYNEQFF
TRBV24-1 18 CATSDYHPVLKNTGELFF
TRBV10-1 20 CASSEFQPTDRGKITGELFF
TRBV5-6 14 CASSFAGSNYGYTF
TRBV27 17 CASSLNPGGTVNNEQFF
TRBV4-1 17 CASSPGGRFNLNQPQHF
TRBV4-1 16 CASSQIAGSNTGELFF
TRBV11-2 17 CASSTTGTVHSGNTIYF
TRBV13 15 CASSPGHASRGPLHF
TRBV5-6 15 CASGSTGAIDYGYTF
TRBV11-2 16 CASSPTTSGSGDTQYF
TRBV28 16 CASSPPGGLNTGELFF
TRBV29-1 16 CSVEGSAGGSSYEQYF
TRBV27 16 CASRKLTGGNNQPQHF
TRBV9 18 CASSAPKGTGGHYNEQFF
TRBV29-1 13 CSAQGQLNTEAFF
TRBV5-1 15 CASRKSGSQAGELFF
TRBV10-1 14 CASSGERDFNEQFF
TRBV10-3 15 CATAKGGANYNEQFF
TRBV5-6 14 CASSPGTVNYEQYF
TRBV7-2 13 CASTPGVRETQYF
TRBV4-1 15 CASSPYDSSNQPQHF
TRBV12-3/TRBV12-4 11 CASSKQGIAFF
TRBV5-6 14 CASSLFPGGYGYTF
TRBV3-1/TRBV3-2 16 CASSQDGPSGTGELFF
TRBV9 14 CASSVGAGSYEQYF
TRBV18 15 CASSPWRGPYNEQFF
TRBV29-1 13 CSVAGDSNQPQHF
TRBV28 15 CASSSQGLSWYEQYF
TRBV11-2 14 CASSLDPGIYEQYF
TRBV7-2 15 CASRTQGTGSGELFF
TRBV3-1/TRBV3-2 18 CASSQAGGGRILRETQYF
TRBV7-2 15 CASSLDPNRFYGYTF
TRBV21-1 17 CASSKPRQGILSYEQYF
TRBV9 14 CASSNRDSYSPLHF
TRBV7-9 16 CASSSTNGIHNQPQHF
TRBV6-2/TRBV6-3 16 CASSSIYPGQGYEQYF
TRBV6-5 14 CASSYGGGNQPQHF
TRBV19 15 CASSIAPWRGDEQFF
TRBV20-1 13 CSASWAYNQPQHF
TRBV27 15 CASSFAGGGAHEQYF
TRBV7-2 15 CASSLGPQPRDTQYF
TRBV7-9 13 CASSLSGYNEQFF
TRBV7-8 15 CASSLSAVLNSPLHF
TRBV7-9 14 CASSLDSYNQPQHF
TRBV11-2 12 CASSETAPEQYF
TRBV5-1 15 CASSLASAGYEKLFF
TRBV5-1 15 CASSTYRRDGETQYF
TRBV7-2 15 CASSLTRGSSYEQYF
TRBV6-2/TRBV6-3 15 CASSSTSGNQETQYF
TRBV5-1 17 CASSSNPGLASRDTQYF
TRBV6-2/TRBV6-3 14 CASSSIRGHYGYTF
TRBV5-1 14 CASSFTSGRGEQFF
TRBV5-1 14 CASSMGLAGNEQFF